This T cell receptor (beta chain) was identified during a study of CD8 T cells in ankylosing spondylitis. The CDR3 spans 17 residues. Germline-derived CDR1 and CDR2 are DFQATT and SNEGSKA (reference sequence). Turning to this clonotype: Its cognate antigen is unknown. One end of the junction fails to match germline, which may point to a read error.

Overall study results and limits: A number of the motif variants had already been described in reactive arthritis synovial fluid and blood. Disease-linked clones reportedly showed significant enrichment in matched ankylosing spondylitis synovial fluid. Made up of under ten highly homologous variants, a TCR beta motif appeared characteristic of ankylosing spondylitis blood.

5'-RACE, quantitative and with molecular barcodes, yielded the TCR beta libraries. TCRdb redid the calling of the 5' RACE reads with MiXCR, one entry per CDR3 protein. The sample contains some 250,000 distinct CDR3 sequences, around a tenth of which appear only once. This chain connects TRBV20-1 to TRBJ2-7, with TRBD2 matching 16 bases. Sequencing was carried out using blood, either unsorted or a sorted T cell fraction (not recorded which). The source of this sequence is a male donor with ankylosing spondylitis or in good health (not recorded which). CDR3 sequence (DNA): TGCTGTGCTGGACTGGGACTAGCGGGGGGGGCGCCTGACGAGCAGTACTTC. Translating it yields CCAGLGLAGGAPDEQYF.